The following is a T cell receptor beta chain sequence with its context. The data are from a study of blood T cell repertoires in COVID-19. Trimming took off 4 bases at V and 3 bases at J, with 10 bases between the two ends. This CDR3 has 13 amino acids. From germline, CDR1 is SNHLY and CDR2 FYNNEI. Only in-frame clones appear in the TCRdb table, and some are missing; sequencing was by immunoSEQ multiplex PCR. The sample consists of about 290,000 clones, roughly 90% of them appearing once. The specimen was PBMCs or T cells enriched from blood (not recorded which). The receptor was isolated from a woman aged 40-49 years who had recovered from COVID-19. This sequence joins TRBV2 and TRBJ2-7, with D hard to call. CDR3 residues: CASSATGSYEQYF. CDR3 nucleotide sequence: TGTGCCAGCAGTGCGACGGGTAGCTACGAGCAGTACTTC. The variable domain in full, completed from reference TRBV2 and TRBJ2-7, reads EPEVTQTPSHQVTQMGQEVILRCVPISNHLYFYWYRQILGQKVEFLVSFYNNEISEKSEIFDDQFSVERPDGSNFTLKIRSTKLEDSAMYFCASSATGSYEQYFGPGTRLTVT.